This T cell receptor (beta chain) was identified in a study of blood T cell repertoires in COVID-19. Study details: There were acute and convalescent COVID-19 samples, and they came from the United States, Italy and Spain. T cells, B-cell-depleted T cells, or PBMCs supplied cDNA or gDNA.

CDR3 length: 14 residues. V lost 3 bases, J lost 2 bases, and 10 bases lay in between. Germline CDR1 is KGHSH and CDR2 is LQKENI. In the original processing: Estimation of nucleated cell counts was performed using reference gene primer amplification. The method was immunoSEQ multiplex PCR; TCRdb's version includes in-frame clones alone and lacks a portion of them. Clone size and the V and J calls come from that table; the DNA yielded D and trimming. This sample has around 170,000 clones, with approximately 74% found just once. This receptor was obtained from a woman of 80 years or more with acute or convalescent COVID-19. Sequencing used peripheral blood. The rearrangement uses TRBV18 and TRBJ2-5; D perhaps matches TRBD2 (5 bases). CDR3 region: CASSPFRDQETQYF. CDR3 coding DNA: TGTGCCAGCTCACCCTTCCGGGATCAAGAGACCCAGTACTTC.